The clone carrying this TCR beta chain was counted many times. The sample comes from a study of T cells after yellow fever vaccination. A single record per CDR3 protein comes from TCRdb applying MiXCR to the 5' RACE reads. The sample includes 100,000 to 150,000 distinct CDR3 sequences, roughly 7.2% of them seen just once. The trim removed 6 bases at V and 3 bases at J, leaving 5 bases unmatched. The CDR3 spans 15 residues. V usage is TRBV12-3 or TRBV12-4 and J usage is TRBJ2-4, with 10 bases fitting TRBD1. The material was CD4+ T cells sorted from PBMCs, obtained about 41 days after the first yellow fever vaccination. The sequence derives from a man between 18 and 35 years old who received the YFV17D yellow fever vaccine. CDR3: CASSPRTGGKNIQYF. CDR3 nucleotide sequence: TGTGCCAGCAGCCCCAGGACAGGGGGCAAAAACATTCAGTACTTC.